The 10 T cell receptor beta chains listed next were all sequenced from one sample in a study of blood T cell repertoires in COVID-19. Only in-frame clones appear in the TCRdb table, and some are missing; sequencing was by immunoSEQ multiplex PCR. The sample lists about 170,000 clones, 70% to 90% occurring once. Sequences were obtained from peripheral blood. These receptors were collected from a man aged 35-49 years who had recovered from COVID-19.

The V gene is TRBV28, the J gene TRBJ2-7, with TRBD1 matching 10 bases. This CDR3 has 13 amino acids. Germline V gene lookup returns CDR1 MDHEN and CDR2 SYDVKM. V lost 9 bases, J lost 7 bases, and 9 bases stayed unmatched. CDR3 residues: CASNRQGAREQYF. In nucleotides, the CDR3 is TGTGCCAGTAACCGACAGGGGGCGCGGGAGCAGTACTTC.

CDR3 nucleotides: TGTGCCATCAGTGATAAAGGGGGCGCGGGCAATCAGCCCCAGCATTTT. Its translation: CAISDKGGAGNQPQHF. V is TRBV10-3 and J is TRBJ1-5; 7 bases line up with TRBD1. Germline V CDR1 and CDR2: ENHRY, SYGVKD. This CDR3 comprises 16 residues. V trimming: 3 bases; J trimming: 2 bases; junction bases outside the gene matches: 7.

This clone was found once. The chain combines TRBV20-1 with TRBJ1-5; D possibly corresponds to TRBD1 (5 bases). V lost 7 bases and J 7 bases, leaving 11 bases between the germline ends. CDR3 length: 11 amino acids. CDR1 is DFQATT and CDR2 is SNEGSKA in the germline V gene (reference sequence). The CDR3 DNA sequence: TGCAGTGTGGGGGGGAAACAGCCCCAGCATTTT. This sequence encodes CSVGGKQPQHF.

V is TRBV5-1 and J is TRBJ2-1; TRBD1 agrees at 9 bases. Germline V gives CDR1 SGHRS, CDR2 YFSETQ. CDR3 length: 14 amino acids. Unmatched junction bases numbered 7, after V lost 4 bases and J lost 8 bases. The CDR3 protein is CASSPGTGMDEQFF. The DNA for the CDR3 is TGCGCCAGCAGCCCCGGGACAGGGATGGATGAGCAGTTCTTC.

This chain connects TRBV20-1 to TRBJ2-7; D gene unclear. This CDR3 contains 11 residues. Germline CDR1 is DFQATT and CDR2 is SNEGSKA (reference sequence). Trimming removed 5 bases at V and 2 bases at J, with 7 bases between. Here the CDR3 reads CSALWPYEQYF. The CDR3, as DNA: TGCAGTGCTCTCTGGCCCTACGAGCAGTACTTC.

The gene calls are TRBV29-1 and TRBJ2-3; D perhaps matches TRBD2 (6 bases). CDR3 length: 12 residues. Germline V gene lookup returns CDR1 SQVTM and CDR2 ANQGSEA. Trimming left V 4 bases short and J 5 bases short, with 10 bases between. This CDR3 is CSVAEGRDTQYF. The DNA for the CDR3 is TGCAGCGTTGCGGAGGGGCGAGATACGCAGTATTTT.

This clone appeared once. The chain links TRBV13 to TRBJ2-3, with D possibly matching TRBD2 (7 bases). Germline CDR1 reads PRHDT; CDR2 reads FYEKMQ (reference sequence). CDR3 length: 15 residues. V lost 5 bases to trimming and J lost 4 bases, with 16 bases between them. The DNA for the CDR3 is TGTGCCAGCAGCCGGGGGGCATTTGTGGCAGATACGCAGTATTTT. This gives the protein CASSRGAFVADTQYF.

J is TRBJ2-5 and V is TRBV23-1, with 9 nucleotides matching TRBD1. TRBV23-1 is an open reading frame, and its role is uncertain. The CDR3 consists of 18 residues. Unmatched junction bases numbered 10, after V lost 0 bases and J lost 2 bases. In DNA form, the CDR3 reads TGCGCCAGCAGTCAATCGGGACAGGGAGCGCCTATACAAGAGACCCAGTACTTC. Protein product: CASSQSGQGAPIQETQYF.

V usage is TRBV19 and J usage is TRBJ1-1; perhaps TRBD1 as D (6 bases). The V end was cut by 7 bases, the J end by 6 bases, with 18 bases between. The V gene's germline CDR1 is LNHDA and CDR2 SQIVND (reference sequence). This CDR3 is built from 14 residues. CDR3 coding DNA: TGTGCCAGTACCTTACAGGGCCCCATGGCTGAAGCTTTCTTT. Translated: CASTLQGPMAEAFF.

This chain joins TRBV24-1 and TRBJ2-7; 11 bases are shared with TRBD2. This CDR3 comprises 16 residues. J gave up 0 bases and V 4 bases, and 4 bases lay outside the gene matches. The germline CDR1 and CDR2 sequences are KGHDR and SFDVKD. The CDR3 spells CATSEPGTSGSYEQYF. CDR3 DNA sequence: TGTGCCACCAGTGAACCCGGGACTAGCGGCTCCTACGAGCAGTACTTC.